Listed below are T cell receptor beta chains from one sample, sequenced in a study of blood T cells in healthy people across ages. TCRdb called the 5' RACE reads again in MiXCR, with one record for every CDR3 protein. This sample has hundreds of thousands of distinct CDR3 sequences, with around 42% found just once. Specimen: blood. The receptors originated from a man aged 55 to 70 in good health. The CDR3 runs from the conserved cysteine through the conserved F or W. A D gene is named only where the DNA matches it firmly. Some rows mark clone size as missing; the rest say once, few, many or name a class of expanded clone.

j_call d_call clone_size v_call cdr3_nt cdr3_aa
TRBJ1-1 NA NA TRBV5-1 TGCGCCAGCAGCTTCCGTGGGGTGGGCGCTGAAGCTTTCTTT CASSFRGVGAEAFF
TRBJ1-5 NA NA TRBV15 TGTGCCACCAGCAGAGAAGGTACCAATCAGCCCCAGCATTTT CATSREGTNQPQHF
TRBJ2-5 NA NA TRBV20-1 TGCAGTGCTCCAGTCGGCTTCCAAGAGACCCAGTACTTC CSAPVGFQETQYF
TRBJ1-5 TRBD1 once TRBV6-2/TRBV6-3 TGTGCCAGCAGTTACTCGACAGGGGGGTATCAGCCCCAGCATTTT CASSYSTGGYQPQHF
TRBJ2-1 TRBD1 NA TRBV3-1 TGTGCCAGCAGCCAAGCCCACGGACAGGGGCCCAATGAGCAGTTCTTC CASSQAHGQGPNEQFF
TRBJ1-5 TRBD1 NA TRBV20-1 TGCAGTGCTTCGTCCGGGACAGGCCTTAATCAGCCCCAGCATTTT CSASSGTGLNQPQHF
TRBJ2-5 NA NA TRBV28 TGTGCCAGCGGTTTTGGGGCACAATTCGATGAGCAGTACTTC CASGFGAQFDEQYF
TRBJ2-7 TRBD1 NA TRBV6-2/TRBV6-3 TGTGCCAGCAGACCCGGACAGGGGGCAAGATACGAGCAGTACTTC CASRPGQGARYEQYF
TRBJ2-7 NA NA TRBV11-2 TGTGCCAGCAGCTTAGCTCCACGACCCGACGAGCAGTACTTC CASSLAPRPDEQYF
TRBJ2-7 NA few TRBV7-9 TGTGCCAGCCAAGGGGGAGTCTACGAGCAGTACTTC CASQGGVYEQYF
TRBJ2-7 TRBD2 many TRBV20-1 TGCAGTGCACCAACATTCGGCGGGGGGGCCTACGAGCAGTACTTC CSAPTFGGGAYEQYF
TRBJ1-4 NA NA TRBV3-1 TGTGCCAGCAGCCGAGCGGCAACTAATGAAAAACTGTTTTTT CASSRAATNEKLFF
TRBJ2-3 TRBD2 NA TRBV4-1 TGCGCCAGCAGCCCCCCCGGGATGACCGGGGGGTCCTTTCCGCAGTATTTT CASSPPGMTGGSFPQYF
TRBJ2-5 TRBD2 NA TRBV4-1 TGCGCCAGCAGCCACGACGGACTAGGACAAGAGACCCAGTACTTC CASSHDGLGQETQYF
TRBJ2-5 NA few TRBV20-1 TGCAGTGCCCAGAAGGAAGGTACGCAAGAGACCCAGTACTTC CSAQKEGTQETQYF
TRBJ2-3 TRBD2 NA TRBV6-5 TGTGCCAGCAGTTACCTGTCTGCGGGGGTGGCCACAGATACGCAGTATTTT CASSYLSAGVATDTQYF
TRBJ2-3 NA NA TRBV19 TGTGCCAGTGCCACGGGGGACACAGATACGCAGTATTTT CASATGDTDTQYF
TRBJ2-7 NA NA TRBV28 TGTGCCAGCAGTTCTCCACATGCGGGGTACGAGCAGTACTTC CASSSPHAGYEQYF
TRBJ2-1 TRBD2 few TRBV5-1 TGCGCCAGCAGCTTGGTCGGTAGCGGGGGGGGCGAGCAGTTCTTC CASSLVGSGGGEQFF
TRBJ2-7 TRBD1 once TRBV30 TGTGCCGGGACAGGAGGTTTGCACGAGCAGTACTTC CAGTGGLHEQYF
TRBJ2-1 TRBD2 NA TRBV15 TGTGCCACCAGCAGAGCGACCGGGACTAGCCATCCCTTCTACAATGAGCAGTTCTTC CATSRATGTSHPFYNEQFF
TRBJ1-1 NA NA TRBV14 TGTGCCAGCAGTCTTCAGGGGAAGTGGTACACTGAAGCTTTCTTT CASSLQGKWYTEAFF
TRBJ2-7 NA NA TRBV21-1 TGTGCCAGCAGCAAAGAAGTAGGCAAAAAGGAGTACGAGCAGTACTTC CASSKEVGKKEYEQYF
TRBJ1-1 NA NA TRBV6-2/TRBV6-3 TGTGCCAGCAGTTACTCGACGGATAAGAACACTGAAGCTTTCTTT CASSYSTDKNTEAFF
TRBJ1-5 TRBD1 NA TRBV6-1 TGTGCCAGCAGTCCTTTAAAGCAGGGGGGTAGCAATCAGCCCCAGCATTTT CASSPLKQGGSNQPQHF
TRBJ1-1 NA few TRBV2 TGTGCCAGCAGCCCCGCGGGGCACACTGAAGCTTTCTTT CASSPAGHTEAFF
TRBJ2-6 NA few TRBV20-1 TGCAGTGCTAGTTCCTACTTATCTGGGGCCAACGTCCTGACTTTC CSASSYLSGANVLTF
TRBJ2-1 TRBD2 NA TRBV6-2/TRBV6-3 TGTGCCAGCAGGACCGCTAGCGGGGGGGCCAATGAGCAGTTCTTC CASRTASGGANEQFF
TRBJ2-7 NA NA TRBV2 TGTGCCAGCTCCAAATACCAAGGCTCCAACGAGCAGTACTTC CASSKYQGSNEQYF
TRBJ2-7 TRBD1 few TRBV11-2 TGTGCCAGCAGCTTAGACTGGGACAGCTACGAGCAGTACTTC CASSLDWDSYEQYF
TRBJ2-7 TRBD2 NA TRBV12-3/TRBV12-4 TGTGCCAGCACCCTCCAACTAGCGGGGGCGGTTGAGCAGTACTTC CASTLQLAGAVEQYF
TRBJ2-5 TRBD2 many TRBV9 TGTGCCAGCAGCGTAGCCATCGGGAGGGAGCAGTACTTC CASSVAIGREQYF
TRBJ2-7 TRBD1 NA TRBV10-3 TGTGCCATCATCCGTCCGGGACAGGGGGCGTTTGAGCAGTACTTC CAIIRPGQGAFEQYF
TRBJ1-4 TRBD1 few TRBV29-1 TGCAGCGCCATGCGGACAGGGGAGGGGGAAAAACTGTTTTTT CSAMRTGEGEKLFF
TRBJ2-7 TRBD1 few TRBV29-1 TGCAGCGTTCCTACGGGACAGGGAGGGTACGAGCAGTACTTC CSVPTGQGGYEQYF
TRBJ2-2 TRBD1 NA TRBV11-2 TGTGCCAGCAGCTTACGCTATCCGGGACAGGGGAGCACCGGGGAGCTGTTTTTT CASSLRYPGQGSTGELFF
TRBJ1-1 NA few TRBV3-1 TGTGCCAGCAGCCAGGGCGGGGGGAACACTGAAGCTTTCTTT CASSQGGGNTEAFF
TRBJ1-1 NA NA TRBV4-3 TGCGCCAGCAGCCAATGGAGGAGCGGAACTGAAGCTTTCTTT CASSQWRSGTEAFF
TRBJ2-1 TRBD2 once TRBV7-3 TGTGCCAGCAGCTTAAGTGGGAGGGCGGCTTACAATGAGCAGTTCTTC CASSLSGRAAYNEQFF
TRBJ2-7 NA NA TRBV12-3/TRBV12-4 TGTGCCAGCAGTTTAACAGGGTTCGACGAGCAGTACTTC CASSLTGFDEQYF
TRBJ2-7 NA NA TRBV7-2 TGTGCCAGCAGCTCAAGGACACCCTACGAGCAGTACTTC CASSSRTPYEQYF
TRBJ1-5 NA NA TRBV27 TGTGCCAGCAGTTTACGGGGCCTTCAGCCCCAGCATTTT CASSLRGLQPQHF
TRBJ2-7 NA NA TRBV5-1 TGCGCCAGCAGTCCCGAGGGGAACCCCTACGAGCAGTACTTC CASSPEGNPYEQYF
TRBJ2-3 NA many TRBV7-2 TGTGCCAGCAGTTTATGGGGAGATACGCAGTATTTT CASSLWGDTQYF
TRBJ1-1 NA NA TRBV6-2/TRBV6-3 TGTGCCAGCAGCAACTTTTTTCAGGGGAAAACTGAAGCTTTCTTT CASSNFFQGKTEAFF
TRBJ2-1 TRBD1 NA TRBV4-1 TGCGCCAGCAGCCAAGAGGGGACAGGGGGCTTGAGTGAGCAGTTCTTC CASSQEGTGGLSEQFF
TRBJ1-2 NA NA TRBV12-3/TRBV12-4 TGTGCCAGCAGTGTCGCAGGGGCGTCCTATGGCTACACCTTC CASSVAGASYGYTF
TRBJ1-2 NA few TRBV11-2 TGTGCCAGCAGCCCCCACCCGGACAGTAAGAATGGCTACACCTTC CASSPHPDSKNGYTF
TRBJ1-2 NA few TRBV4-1 TGCGCCAGCAGCCAAGATCCTAACGGATACTATGGCTACACCTTC CASSQDPNGYYGYTF
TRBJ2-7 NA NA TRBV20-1 TGCAGTGCTAGAGAGGCAGGGTGGGACGAGCAGTACTTC CSAREAGWDEQYF
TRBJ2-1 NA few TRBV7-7 TGTGCCAGCAGCCTAGAACGTTTGGGACGGCAGTTCTTC CASSLERLGRQFF
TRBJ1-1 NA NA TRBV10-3 TGTGCCATCAGTGGGGATGGCACTGAAGCTTTCTTT CAISGDGTEAFF
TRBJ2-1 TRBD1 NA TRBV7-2 TGTGCCAGCAGCTTAGTAGGCAGGGGGTCGGGTGAGCAGTTCTTC CASSLVGRGSGEQFF
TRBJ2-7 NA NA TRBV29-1 TGCAGCGTTGTTCTTTCAGCAGGGTTCCACGAGCAGTACTTC CSVVLSAGFHEQYF
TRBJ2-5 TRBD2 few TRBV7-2 TGTGCCAGCAGCTTACCGGGGGGGAAGACCCAGTACTTC CASSLPGGKTQYF